A single sample is the source of the 14 T cell receptor beta chains below, sequenced in a study of vaccination effects on CD4 cells after COVID-19. Using immunoSEQ multiplex PCR, the repertoire was profiled, and TCRdb retains in-frame clones only, with some absent. This table has about 33,000 clones, roughly 82% appearing once. Their antigens remain unidentified. Before sequencing, viral peptide pools were used by the ViraFEST assay to expand antigen-specific CD4+ T cells. After more than 8 days in culture, the CD4+ T cells were isolated. Participants received two doses of either the BNT162b2 or mRNA-1273 vaccine. This sample comprised CD4+ T cells from PBMCs cultured with HCoV-NL63 spike peptides, obtained after COVID-19 vaccination. The receptors here all came from a human donor who received a COVID-19 vaccine. Some clones in this sample may be carry-over from other donors' samples.

The chain combines TRBV24-1 with TRBJ2-3; TRBD2 agrees at 7 bases. Germline values: CDR1 KGHDR, CDR2 SFDVKD. The CDR3 is made up of 14 amino acids. V shed 4 bases and J 5 bases; nucleotides not matched to a gene: 5. Written as DNA, the CDR3 is TGTGCCACCAGTGACTGGGGAGGGGAAGATACGCAGTATTTT. Translating gives CATSDWGGEDTQYF.

This clone has more than one count but fewer than ten. This chain uses TRBV7-2 with TRBJ2-5; TRBD2 matches at 8 bases. Looked up from germline, CDR1 is SGHTA and CDR2 is FQGNSA. The CDR3 totals 14 residues. The trim removed 2 bases at V and 5 bases at J, leaving 4 bases unmatched. CDR3 bases: TGTGCCAGCAGCTTACTCGGGGGGGGCGAGACCCAGTACTTC. The encoded protein is CASSLLGGGETQYF. Full variable domain (remainder filled in from reference TRBV7-2 and TRBJ2-5): GAGVSQSPSNKVTEKGKDVELRCDPISGHTALYWYRQSLGQGLEFLIYFQGNSAPDKSGLPSDRFSAERTGGSVSTLTIQRTQQEDSAVYLCASSLLGGGETQYFGPGTRLLVL.

The sample holds a few counts of this clone. This chain joins TRBV7-9 and TRBJ1-1, with 11 bases identical to TRBD1. V trimming: 6 bases; J trimming: 1 base; junction bases outside the gene matches: 1. Germline loops: CDR1 SEHNR, CDR2 FQNEAQ (reference sequence). The CDR3 length is 14 residues. CDR3: CASSGTGGNTEAFF. CDR3 DNA: TGTGCCAGCAGTGGGACAGGGGGGAACACTGAAGCTTTCTTT.

The rearrangement joins TRBV7-8 to TRBJ1-2; no reliable D call. This CDR3 contains 14 residues. Germline V gene sequence: CDR1 SGHVS, CDR2 FQNEAQ. V lost 1 base and J 6 bases, leaving 12 bases between the germline ends. CDR3 DNA: TGTGCCAGCAGCTTAGAAAGGGCCCAAGATGGCTACACCTTC. It is translated as CASSLERAQDGYTF.

The genes are TRBV7-2 and TRBJ1-2; no definite D call. Germline CDR1 and CDR2: SGHTA and FQGNSA. The V and J ends lost 0 bases and 8 bases respectively, with 7 bases between them. The CDR3 covers 12 residues. The CDR3 spells CASSLAQGGYTF. CDR3 nucleotide sequence: TGTGCCAGCAGCTTAGCGCAAGGAGGCTACACCTTC.

This sequence joins TRBV6-2 or TRBV6-3 and TRBJ2-1, with D perhaps TRBD1 or TRBD2 (6 bases each). Germline V gene sequence: CDR1 MNHEY, CDR2 SVGEGT. Trimming took 3 bases from V and 0 from J, leaving 9 bases between them. The CDR3 length is 15 residues. Here the CDR3 reads CASSYEGGSYNEQFF. In nucleotides, the CDR3 is TGTGCCAGCAGTTATGAGGGGGGCTCCTACAATGAGCAGTTCTTC.

The genes are TRBV10-3 and TRBJ1-1, with no clear D. Looked up from germline, CDR1 is ENHRY and CDR2 is SYGVKD. The CDR3 is made up of 13 amino acids. The V end was cut by 4 bases, the J end by 3 bases, with 9 bases between. CDR3 sequence reads: CAISGQKHTEAFF. In DNA, the CDR3 is TGTGCCATCAGTGGACAAAAGCACACTGAAGCTTTCTTT.

Regarding this clone: Different DNA sequences within this sample yield the same CDR3. V is TRBV18 and J is TRBJ2-5; 9 positions agree with TRBD1. CDR1 KGHSH and CDR2 LQKENI come from the germline V gene. The CDR3 extends over 14 amino acids. J was trimmed by 3 bases and V by 3 bases; bases with no gene match: 2. This chain's CDR3 is CASSPGQGKETQYF. CDR3 nucleotides: TGTGCCAGCTCACCGGGACAGGGCAAAGAGACCCAGTACTTC. Full variable domain (outside the CDR3, taken from reference TRBV18 and TRBJ2-5): NAGVMQNPRHLVRRRGQEARLRCSPMKGHSHVYWYRQLPEEGLKFMVYLQKENIIDESGMPKERFSAEFPKEGPSILRIQQVVRGDSAAYFCASSPGQGKETQYFGPGTRLLVL.

The V gene is TRBV30, the J gene TRBJ1-2; D may be TRBD1 (5 bases). The CDR3 covers 15 residues. V lost 1 base to trimming and J lost 8 bases, with 20 bases between them. The germline V gene has CDR1 GTSNPN and CDR2 SVGIG (reference sequence). The CDR3 DNA reads TGTGCCTGGAGTGGAGGGACCGGGTTGCTCGACGGCTACACCTTC. Translated, it gives CAWSGGTGLLDGYTF.

This chain uses TRBV6-5 with TRBJ2-7, with D perhaps TRBD1 or TRBD2 (6 bases each). Looked up from germline, CDR1 is MNHEY and CDR2 is SVGAGI. CDR3 size: 12 residues. V lost 9 bases, J lost 2 bases, and 11 bases lay in between. DNA for the CDR3: TGTGCCAGTAGGGGGAGGACCTACGAGCAGTACGTC. Translated: CASRGRTYEQYV.

The chain has TRBV24-1 and TRBJ2-5; TRBD2 matches 10 bases. CDR1 and CDR2 from the germline V gene are KGHDR and SFDVKD. There are 15 residues in the CDR3. Unmatched junction bases numbered 7, after V lost 5 bases and J lost 5 bases. As DNA, the CDR3 is TGTGCCACCAGTGGATCTAGCGGGGGTACTGAGACCCAGTACTTC. It codes for CATSGSSGGTETQYF.

The chain links TRBV10-2 to TRBJ2-2; D is unclear. V was clipped by 0 bases and J by 6 bases, with 5 bases between them. The CDR3 totals 13 residues. Per germline, CDR1 WSHSY and CDR2 SAAADI. The CDR3 DNA follows: TGCGCCAGCAGTGAGTCGTTGGCCGGGGAGCTGTTTTTT. Its protein is CASSESLAGELFF.

Worth noting for this clone: Compared with germline, one end of the junction differs, possibly owing to a read error. This chain joins TRBV6-5 and TRBJ2-3; D may be TRBD1 (7 bases). CDR1 is MNHEY, CDR2 SVGAGI, per germline. CDR3 length: 14 amino acids. The CDR3 region is CASSDSGGSDTQYF. CDR3 coding DNA: TGTGCCAGCAGTGACTCAGGGGGGTCAGATACGCAGTATTTT.

The rearrangement links TRBV21-1 to TRBJ1-6; the D call TRBD1 from the table was never checked on the DNA. TRBV21-1 is tagged as a pseudogene. The CDR3 contains 14 residues. The DNA for the CDR3 is TGTGCCAGCAGCGGGACAGAGTATAATTCACCCCTCCACTTT. It yields the protein CASSGTEYNSPLHF.